Below are 20 T cell receptor beta chains sequenced from a single sample in a study of T-cell memory formation after mild COVID-19. TCRdb independently ran MiXCR on the 5' RACE reads; one entry per CDR3 protein. This repertoire shows approximately 440,000 distinct CDR3 sequences, about 19% found once; its top ten account for 8.4%. Source material: PBMCs or a T cell subset sorted from them (not recorded which). The receptors derive from an adult woman who had mild COVID-19 (a few samples of this study predate the infection). Cell type and time point are not known.

The genes are TRBV12-3 or TRBV12-4 and TRBJ1-5; tentatively, D is TRBD1 (5 bases). V gave up 2 bases and J gave up 7 bases, with 15 bases separating them. The CDR3 has 15 amino acids. CDR3: CASSLRVREDQPQHF. In DNA form, the CDR3 reads TGTGCCAGCAGTTTAAGGGTCAGGGAGGACCAGCCCCAGCATTTT.

This chain links TRBV12-3 or TRBV12-4 with TRBJ2-7; 8 bases align to TRBD1. V shed 4 bases, J shed 3 bases, and the junction held 5 bases outside the gene matches. The CDR3 contains 14 residues. In nucleotides, the CDR3 is TGTGCCAGCAGTTCCCGGGACAGGTTCTACGAGCAGTACTTC. Translation gives CASSSRDRFYEQYF.

On this clonotype: Because it lacks the conserved phenylalanine or tryptophan at the end, this CDR3 is likely a read error. The V call is TRBV6-2 or TRBV6-3, the J call TRBJ2-7, with D hard to call. CDR3 length: 12 amino acids. Germline V gene data show CDR1 as MNHEY and CDR2 as SVGEGT. The V gene lost 4 bases and the J gene lost 0 bases, with 4 bases spanning the gap. The CDR3, as DNA: TGTGCCAGCAGTTCTCACTCCTACGAGCAGTACTAC. Translated: CASSSHSYEQYY.

This clonotype was counted only a few times. The chain has TRBV19 and TRBJ2-7, with a possible D match to TRBD2 (5 bases). Trimming shortened V by 3 bases and J by 5 bases, and 14 bases separated the two germline ends. The CDR3 has 14 amino acids. Germline loops: CDR1 LNHDA, CDR2 SQIVND (reference sequence). CDR3 DNA sequence: TGTGCCAGTAGTATCTCTTGGGCGGGCGACGAGCAGTACTTC. Encoded protein: CASSISWAGDEQYF.

This chain connects TRBV12-3 or TRBV12-4 to TRBJ1-1, with unresolved D. This CDR3 has 12 amino acids. Trimming removed 5 bases from V and 2 bases from J, with 6 bases in between. CDR3 residues: CASSEGNTEAFF. CDR3 bases: TGTGCCAGCAGTGAGGGAAACACTGAAGCTTTCTTT.

This clonotype was found a few times. The genes are TRBV27 and TRBJ2-4, with D unresolved. CDR1 and CDR2 (germline): MNHEY, SMNVEV (reference sequence). Trimming shortened V by 3 bases and J by 1 base, and 7 bases separated the two germline ends. This CDR3 region has 14 residues. CDR3: CASSLRTAKNIQYF. CDR3 DNA sequence: TGTGCCAGCAGTTTGAGGACGGCCAAAAACATTCAGTACTTC.

This clonotype has only a few counts. V and J are TRBV2 and TRBJ2-3; 11 positions match TRBD2. The CDR3 spans 15 residues. Looked up from germline, CDR1 is SNHLY and CDR2 is FYNNEI. V gave up 8 bases and J gave up 4 bases; unmatched junction bases: 8. The CDR3, as DNA: TGTGCCAGCGGACGTAGCGGGGGGGAGGCAGATACGCAGTATTTT. Encoded protein: CASGRSGGEADTQYF.

The genes are TRBV12-3 or TRBV12-4 and TRBJ2-3, with D unresolved. The CDR3 runs 17 residues. V was pared by 3 bases and J by 1 base, with 17 bases between. The CDR3 loop is CASSFSPGRLGTDTQYF. For the CDR3, the DNA is TGTGCCAGCAGTTTCTCACCTGGACGGTTGGGCACAGATACGCAGTATTTT.

This clonotype was detected only a few times. The rearrangement uses TRBV4-1 and TRBJ1-1, with D unclear. The length of the CDR3 is 11 residues. Germline CDR1 is MGHRA and CDR2 is YSYEKL. Trimming removed 0 bases at V and 11 bases at J, with 7 bases between. CDR3 region: CASSQDQKAFF. CDR3 in DNA: TGCGCCAGCAGCCAAGATCAAAAGGCTTTCTTT.

This clonotype has a count of ten or more. The J gene is TRBJ2-4, the V gene TRBV12-3 or TRBV12-4; 7 nucleotides match TRBD2. V lost 7 bases to trimming and J lost 13 bases; unmatched junction nucleotides: 10. This CDR3 is built from 12 residues. CDR3 DNA: TGTGCCAGCACCGGGGCGGGAGCCCGGCAGTACTTC. Protein sequence: CASTGAGARQYF.

The rearrangement uses TRBV4-2 and TRBJ1-3, with D uncertain. The germline V and J ends were trimmed by 3 bases and 4 bases, with 7 bases remaining between them. This CDR3 spans 13 amino acids. The germline gives CDR1 LGHNA, CDR2 YNFKEQ. For the CDR3, the DNA is TGTGCCAGCAGCCAGGATACAGGAAACACCATATATTTT. This encodes CASSQDTGNTIYF.

The chain combines TRBV3-1 with TRBJ2-1; weak D call: TRBD2 (6 bases). Trimming shortened V by 4 bases and J by 6 bases, and 13 bases separated the two germline ends. Germline V CDR1 and CDR2: LGHDT, YNNKEL (reference sequence). The CDR3 runs to 14 residues. The CDR3 here is CASSRLEFSNEQFF. In nucleotides, the CDR3 is TGTGCCAGCAGCCGACTAGAGTTTAGCAATGAGCAGTTCTTC.

Regarding this clonotype: One junction end disagrees with the germline gene, perhaps due to a read error. The V and J genes are TRBV6-2 or TRBV6-3 and TRBJ2-7; TRBD2 aligns across 7 bases. Germline CDR1 is MNHEY and CDR2 is SVGEGT. The CDR3 spans 13 residues. CDR3 protein: CSSSYSGGGEQYF. CDR3 nucleotide sequence: TGTTCCAGCAGTTACTCGGGGGGTGGCGAGCAGTACTTC.

The sample holds a few counts of this clonotype. The rearrangement uses TRBV12-3 or TRBV12-4 and TRBJ1-3; D is ambiguous. This CDR3 region has 14 residues. With 4 bases removed from V and 0 bases from J, the gap between germline ends came to 7 bases. The CDR3 loop reads CASSWSSSGNTIYF. The DNA for the CDR3 is TGTGCCAGCAGTTGGTCGAGCTCTGGAAACACCATATATTTT.

This clonotype was seen a handful of times. This sequence joins TRBV25-1 and TRBJ2-7, with D tentatively TRBD1 or TRBD2 (6 bases each). The germline gives CDR1 MGHDK, CDR2 SYGVNS. V lost 7 bases and J 6 bases, leaving 16 bases between the germline ends. The CDR3 is 13 amino acids. Here the CDR3 DNA reads TGTGCCAGCAAGGGGGGCCTTTTGTCCGAGCAGTACTTC. Protein sequence: CASKGGLLSEQYF.

Only a few counts were recorded for this clonotype. The CDR3 DNA is TGTGCCACCAGTGAGCTCGGAGGGCGCGGCACAGATACGCAGTATTTT. Encoded protein: CATSELGGRGTDTQYF. The J gene is TRBJ2-3, the V gene TRBV24-1; tentative D call: TRBD2 (6 bases). V was pared by 4 bases and J by 1 base, with 14 bases between. Per germline, CDR1 KGHDR and CDR2 SFDVKD. CDR3 length equals 16 residues.

This chain uses TRBV4-1 with TRBJ2-6, with D possibly TRBD1 on 6 matching bases. From germline, CDR1 is MGHRA and CDR2 YSYEKL. Trimming took 1 base from V and 0 from J, leaving 10 bases between them. The CDR3 has 17 residues. CDR3 residues: CASSQGQEVSGANVLTF. CDR3 sequence (DNA): TGCGCCAGCAGCCAAGGACAGGAGGTCTCTGGGGCCAACGTCCTGACTTTC.

V is TRBV11-2 and J is TRBJ2-1; D unclear. Trimming took off 7 bases at V and 10 bases at J, with 17 bases between the two ends. The CDR3 extends over 13 amino acids. Germline lookup yields CDR1 SGHAT and CDR2 FQNNGV. The CDR3 DNA is TGTGCCAGCAAACTTAATGGCCAATGGGAGCAGTTCTTC. This encodes CASKLNGQWEQFF. Supplemented by reference TRBV11-2 and TRBJ2-1, the full variable domain reads EAGVAQSPRYKIIEKRQSVAFWCNPISGHATLYWYQQILGQGPKLLIQFQNNGVVDDSQLPKDRFSAERLKGVDSTLKIQPAKLEDSAVYLCASKLNGQWEQFFGPGTRLTVL.

This clonotype was observed a few times. The chain recombines TRBV7-9 with TRBJ2-2; D tentatively fits TRBD1 or TRBD2 (6 bases each). Germline CDR1 SEHNR, CDR2 FQNEAQ (reference sequence). V shed 3 bases and J shed 6 bases, with 17 bases lying between them. The CDR3 sequence is 16 residues long. The CDR3 sequence is CASSFTGRGGAGELFF. In DNA form, the CDR3 reads TGTGCCAGCAGCTTCACCGGCAGGGGAGGCGCCGGGGAGCTGTTTTTT.

This clonotype was seen a handful of times. The chain combines TRBV24-1 with TRBJ2-5, with 9 bases lining up with TRBD1. Per germline, CDR1 KGHDR and CDR2 SFDVKD. Trimming at V came to 9 bases and at J to 5 bases, leaving 6 bases not matched to a gene. CDR3 length equals 13 residues. The CDR3 DNA sequence: TGTGCCACCGGACAGGGGTTGGGGGAGACCCAGTACTTC. This codes for CATGQGLGETQYF.